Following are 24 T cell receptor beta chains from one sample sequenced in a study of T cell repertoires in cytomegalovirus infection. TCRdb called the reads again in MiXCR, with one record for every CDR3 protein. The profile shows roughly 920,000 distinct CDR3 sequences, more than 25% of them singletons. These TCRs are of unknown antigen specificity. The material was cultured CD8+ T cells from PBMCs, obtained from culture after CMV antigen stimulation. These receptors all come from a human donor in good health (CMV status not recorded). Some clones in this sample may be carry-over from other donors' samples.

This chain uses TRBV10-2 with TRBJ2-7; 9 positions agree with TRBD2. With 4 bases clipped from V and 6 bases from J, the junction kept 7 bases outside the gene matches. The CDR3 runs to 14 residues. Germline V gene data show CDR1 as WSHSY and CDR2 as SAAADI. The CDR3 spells CASSVSSGVGEQYF. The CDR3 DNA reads TGCGCCAGCAGTGTCTCTAGCGGGGTGGGCGAGCAGTACTTC.

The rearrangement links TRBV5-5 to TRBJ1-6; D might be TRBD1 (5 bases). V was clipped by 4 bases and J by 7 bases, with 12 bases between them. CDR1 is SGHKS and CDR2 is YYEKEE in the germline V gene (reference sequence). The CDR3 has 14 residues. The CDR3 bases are TGTGCCAGCAGCCCCGGGACGGTGAATTCACCCCTCCACTTT. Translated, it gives CASSPGTVNSPLHF.

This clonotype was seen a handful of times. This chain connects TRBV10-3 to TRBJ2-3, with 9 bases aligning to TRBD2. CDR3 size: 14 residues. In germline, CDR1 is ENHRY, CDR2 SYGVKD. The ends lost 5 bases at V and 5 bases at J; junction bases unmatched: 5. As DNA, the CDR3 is TGTGCCATCAGTTTAGCGGGGGCGGAAGATACGCAGTATTTT. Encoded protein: CAISLAGAEDTQYF.

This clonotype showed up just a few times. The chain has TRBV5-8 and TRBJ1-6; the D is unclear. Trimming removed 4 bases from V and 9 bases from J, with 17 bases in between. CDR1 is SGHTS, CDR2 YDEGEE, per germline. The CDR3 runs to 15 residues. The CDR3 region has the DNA TGTGCCAGCAGCCTGGGAGGGAGGATCGGTTCACCCCTCCACTTT. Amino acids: CASSLGGRIGSPLHF.

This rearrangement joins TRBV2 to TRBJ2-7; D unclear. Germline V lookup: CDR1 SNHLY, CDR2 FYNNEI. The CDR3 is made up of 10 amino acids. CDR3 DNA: TGTGCCAGCAGTGGGGTACGGGCCGACGTC. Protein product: CASSGVRADV.

CDR3 in amino acids: CASSRNSGQFYNSPLHF. CDR3 nucleotide sequence: TGTGCCAGCAGCCGGAATAGCGGACAGTTCTATAATTCACCCCTCCACTTT. J is TRBJ1-6 and V is TRBV7-9, with a possible D match to TRBD1 (6 bases). The length of the CDR3 is 17 residues. Germline CDR1 reads SEHNR; CDR2 reads FQNEAQ (reference sequence). V dropped 5 bases and J dropped 3 bases, with 17 bases sitting between them.

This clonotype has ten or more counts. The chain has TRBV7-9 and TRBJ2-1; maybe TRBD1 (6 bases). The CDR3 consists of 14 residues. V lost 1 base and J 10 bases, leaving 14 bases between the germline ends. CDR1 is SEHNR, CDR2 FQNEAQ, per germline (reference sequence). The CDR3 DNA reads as TGTGCCAGCAGCTTAGGGGAGCTAAGGGGGGAGCAGTTCTTC. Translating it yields CASSLGELRGEQFF.

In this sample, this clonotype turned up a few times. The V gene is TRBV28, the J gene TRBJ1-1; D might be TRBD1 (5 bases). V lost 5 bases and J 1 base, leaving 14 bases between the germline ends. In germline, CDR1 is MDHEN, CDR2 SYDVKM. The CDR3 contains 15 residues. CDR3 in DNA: TGTGCCAGCAGTCCCTATCTCAGGGAGAACACTGAAGCTTTCTTT. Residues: CASSPYLRENTEAFF.

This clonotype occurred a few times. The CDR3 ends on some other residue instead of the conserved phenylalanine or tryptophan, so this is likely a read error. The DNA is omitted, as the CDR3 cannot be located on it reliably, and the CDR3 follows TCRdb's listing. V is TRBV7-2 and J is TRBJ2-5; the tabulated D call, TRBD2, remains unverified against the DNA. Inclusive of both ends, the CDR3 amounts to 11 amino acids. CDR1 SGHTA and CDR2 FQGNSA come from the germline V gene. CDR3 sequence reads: CASSVTSGGAL.

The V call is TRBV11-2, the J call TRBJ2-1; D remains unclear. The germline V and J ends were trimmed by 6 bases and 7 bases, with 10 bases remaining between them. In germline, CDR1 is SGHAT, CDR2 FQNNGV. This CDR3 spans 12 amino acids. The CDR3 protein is CASSGLRNEQFF. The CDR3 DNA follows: TGTGCCAGCAGTGGCCTTCGTAATGAGCAGTTCTTC.

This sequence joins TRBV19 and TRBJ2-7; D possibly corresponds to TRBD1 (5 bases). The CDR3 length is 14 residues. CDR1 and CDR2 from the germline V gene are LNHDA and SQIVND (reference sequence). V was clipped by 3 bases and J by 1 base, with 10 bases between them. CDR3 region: CASSIPGQSYEQYF. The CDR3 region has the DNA TGTGCCAGTAGTATTCCAGGGCAATCCTACGAGCAGTACTTC.

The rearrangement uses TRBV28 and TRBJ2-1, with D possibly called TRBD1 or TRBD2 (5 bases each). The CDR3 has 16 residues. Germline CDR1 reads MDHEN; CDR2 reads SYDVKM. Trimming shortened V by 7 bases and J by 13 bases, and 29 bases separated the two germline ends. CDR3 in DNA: TGTGCCAGCACTAAACCCCCCTCGGGGCTGCCTGAAGTCCAGTTCTTC. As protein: CASTKPPSGLPEVQFF.

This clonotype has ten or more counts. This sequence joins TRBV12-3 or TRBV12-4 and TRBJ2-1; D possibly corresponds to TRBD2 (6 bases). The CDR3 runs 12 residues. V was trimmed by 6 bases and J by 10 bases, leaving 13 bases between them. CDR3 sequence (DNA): TGTGCCAGCAGCTTTGGGGGAGGAGAGCAGTTCTTC. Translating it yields CASSFGGGEQFF.

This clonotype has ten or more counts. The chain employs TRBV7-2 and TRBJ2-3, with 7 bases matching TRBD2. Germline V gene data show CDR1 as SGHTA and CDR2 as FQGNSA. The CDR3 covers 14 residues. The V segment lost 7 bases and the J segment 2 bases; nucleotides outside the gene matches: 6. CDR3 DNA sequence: TGTGCCAGCAACCCGGGACTATTCACAGATACGCAGTATTTT. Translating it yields CASNPGLFTDTQYF.

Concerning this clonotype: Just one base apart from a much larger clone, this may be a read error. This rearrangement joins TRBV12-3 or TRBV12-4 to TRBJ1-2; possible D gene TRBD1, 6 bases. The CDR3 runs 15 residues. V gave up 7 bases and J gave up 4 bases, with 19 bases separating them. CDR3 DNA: TGTGCCAGCACCCTTGGACAGCCCAGGGTCTATGGCTACACCTTC. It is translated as CASTLGQPRVYGYTF.

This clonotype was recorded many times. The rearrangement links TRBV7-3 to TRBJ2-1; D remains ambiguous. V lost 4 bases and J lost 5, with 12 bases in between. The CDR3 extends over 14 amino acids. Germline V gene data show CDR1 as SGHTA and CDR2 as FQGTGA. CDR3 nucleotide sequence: TGTGCCAGCAGCTACAAGGACGGAAACAATGAGCAGTTCTTC. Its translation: CASSYKDGNNEQFF.

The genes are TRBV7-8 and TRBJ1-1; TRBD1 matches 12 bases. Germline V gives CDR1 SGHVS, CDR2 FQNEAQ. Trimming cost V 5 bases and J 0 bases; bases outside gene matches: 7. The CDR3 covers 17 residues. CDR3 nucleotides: TGTGCCAGCAGCGATCCGGGACAGGGGGCGTTGAACACTGAAGCTTTCTTT. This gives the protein CASSDPGQGALNTEAFF.

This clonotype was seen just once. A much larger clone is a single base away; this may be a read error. CDR3 sequence reads: CAGSLPLTSGAEETQYF. CDR3 bases: TGTGCCGGCAGCTTACCCCTGACTAGCGGGGCTGAAGAGACCCAGTACTTC. V and J are TRBV7-2 and TRBJ2-5; 11 nucleotides align to TRBD2. Germline lookup yields CDR1 SGHTA and CDR2 FQGNSA. This CDR3 comprises 17 residues.

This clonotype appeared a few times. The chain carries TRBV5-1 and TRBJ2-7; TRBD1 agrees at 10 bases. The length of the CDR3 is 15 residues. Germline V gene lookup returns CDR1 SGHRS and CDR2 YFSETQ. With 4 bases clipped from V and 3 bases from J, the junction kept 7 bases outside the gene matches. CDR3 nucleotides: TGCGCCAGCAGCCCCCGGACAGGGGGAGACTACGAGCAGTACTTC. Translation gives CASSPRTGGDYEQYF.

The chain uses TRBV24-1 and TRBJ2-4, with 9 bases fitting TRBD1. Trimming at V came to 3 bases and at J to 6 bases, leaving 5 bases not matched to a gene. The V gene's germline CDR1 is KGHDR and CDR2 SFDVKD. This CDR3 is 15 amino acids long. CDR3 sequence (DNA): TGTGCCACCAGTGATACCGGGACAGGGCCAAACATTCAGTACTTC. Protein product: CATSDTGTGPNIQYF.

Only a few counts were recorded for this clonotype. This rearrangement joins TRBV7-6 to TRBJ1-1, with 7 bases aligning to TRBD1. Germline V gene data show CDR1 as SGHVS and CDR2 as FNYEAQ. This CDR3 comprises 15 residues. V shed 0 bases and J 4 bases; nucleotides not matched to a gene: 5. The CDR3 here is CASSLAQGQFTEAFF. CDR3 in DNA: TGTGCCAGCAGCTTAGCGCAGGGACAGTTCACTGAAGCTTTCTTT.

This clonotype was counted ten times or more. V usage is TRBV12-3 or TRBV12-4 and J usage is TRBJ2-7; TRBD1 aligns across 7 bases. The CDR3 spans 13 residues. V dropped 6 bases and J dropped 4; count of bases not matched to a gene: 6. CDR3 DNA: TGTGCCAGCAGCATCCGGGACAGTTACGAGCAGTACTTC. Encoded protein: CASSIRDSYEQYF.

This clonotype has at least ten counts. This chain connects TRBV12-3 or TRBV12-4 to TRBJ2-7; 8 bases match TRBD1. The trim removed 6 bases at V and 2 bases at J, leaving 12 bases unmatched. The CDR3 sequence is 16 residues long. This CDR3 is CASSSYRGTGAYEQYF. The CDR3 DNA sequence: TGTGCCAGCAGCTCATATCGTGGGACAGGAGCCTACGAGCAGTACTTC.

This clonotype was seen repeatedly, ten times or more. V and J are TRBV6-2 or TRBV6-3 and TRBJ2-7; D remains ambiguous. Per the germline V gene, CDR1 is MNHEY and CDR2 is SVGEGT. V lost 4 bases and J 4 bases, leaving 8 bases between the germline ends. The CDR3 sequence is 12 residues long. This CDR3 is CASSFSAYEQYV. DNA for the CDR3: TGTGCCAGCAGTTTTTCAGCGTACGAGCAGTACGTC.